The clone carrying this T cell receptor beta chain ranks as medium-sized. The sample comes from a study of low-dose radiotherapy and immunotherapy resistance in tumors. Alpha- and beta-chain coverage of first-strand cDNA came from TRAV- and TRBV-specific primers. With a constant-region primer and a V-primer adapter, TCRs were subjected to roughly 20 PCR cycles of amplification. MiXCR, run by TCRdb on the reads, gives a single entry per CDR3 protein. The profile shows more than 50,000 distinct CDR3 sequences, under 30% of them singletons. CDR1 SGHAT and CDR2 FQNNGV come from the germline V gene. The CDR3 is made up of 17 amino acids. V lost 4 bases and J lost 6, with 23 bases in between. Described time point: before trial treatment. The therapy administered to donors comprised nivolumab, ipilimumab, aspirin, low-dose cyclophosphamide and low-dose radiotherapy.

This receptor was obtained from a male donor with prostate cancer. The input for sequencing was PBMCs, taken before treatment. The chain is built from TRBV11-2 and TRBJ2-3; D unresolved. CDR3 sequence (DNA): TGTGCCAGCAGCTCCCCGGCTGCGAGAAAATTGGCGGATACGCAGTATTTT. This gives the protein CASSSPAARKLADTQYF.